Listed below are T cell receptor beta chains from one sample, sequenced in a study of blood T cells in healthy people across ages. TCRdb fed the 5' RACE reads into MiXCR, producing one record per CDR3 protein. The repertoire holds over 700,000 distinct CDR3 sequences, about 48% seen once, with approximately 40% in the top ten. Sequencing was carried out using blood. The receptors stem from a man of 80 years or more in good health. Both conserved end residues are part of each CDR3. Fields, in order: J gene, D gene, clone size, CDR3 length, V gene, CDR3 DNA, CDR3 protein. The D gene is left open where the match is weak. Some rows mark clone size as missing; the rest say once, few, many or name a class of expanded clone.

J: TRBJ2-4; D: -; size: few; length: 17; V: TRBV6-5; DNA: TGTGCCAGCAGTTACTCCTGGAGCAAACTAGCCAAAAACATTCAGTACTTC; CDR3: CASSYSWSKLAKNIQYF
J: TRBJ2-1; D: -; size: -; length: 14; V: TRBV15; DNA: TGTGCCACCAGCAGGACAGCCTCCTACAATGAGCAGTTCTTC; CDR3: CATSRTASYNEQFF
J: TRBJ1-2; D: TRBD1; size: -; length: 14; V: TRBV7-9; DNA: TGTGCCAGCAGCCCACCAGGGGGGCGAGGGGGCTACACCTTC; CDR3: CASSPPGGRGGYTF
J: TRBJ2-1; D: -; size: -; length: 15; V: TRBV20-1; DNA: TGCAGTGCTAGGGAACCGCGGGCCCCCCGGCCCGAGCAGTTCTTC; CDR3: CSAREPRAPRPEQFF
J: TRBJ1-1; D: -; size: few; length: 15; V: TRBV11-2; DNA: TGTGCCAGCAGCTTAGCGGGGGTGGGGAACACTGAAGCTTTCTTT; CDR3: CASSLAGVGNTEAFF
J: TRBJ2-5; D: -; size: once; length: 10; V: TRBV20-1; DNA: TGCAGTGCCACTGAAGAGACCCAGTACTTC; CDR3: CSATEETQYF
J: TRBJ2-3; D: -; size: -; length: 14; V: TRBV7-3; DNA: TGTGCCAGCAGCTTAATGGCTAGCACAGATACGCAGTATTTT; CDR3: CASSLMASTDTQYF
J: TRBJ2-3; D: -; size: few; length: 12; V: TRBV7-2; DNA: TGTGCCAGCAGCTTATACCCCAGGGACGCGTATTTT; CDR3: CASSLYPRDAYF
J: TRBJ2-3; D: TRBD1; size: -; length: 17; V: TRBV15; DNA: TGTGCCACCAGCAGAGATGGGCGCAGGGGGAGCACAGATACGCAGTATTTT; CDR3: CATSRDGRRGSTDTQYF
J: TRBJ2-7; D: TRBD2; size: -; length: 16; V: TRBV5-1; DNA: TGCGCCAGCAGCCCGGGACTAGCGAGAGCTGTCTACGAGCAGTACTTC; CDR3: CASSPGLARAVYEQYF
J: TRBJ2-6; D: -; size: -; length: 15; V: TRBV27; DNA: TGTGCCAACAGTTCGCACCACTCTGGGGCCAACGTCCTGACTTTC; CDR3: CANSSHHSGANVLTF
J: TRBJ2-1; D: TRBD2; size: -; length: 17; V: TRBV5-8; DNA: TGTGCCAGCAGCCCTAACCTGGGGACTAGCGGGAACAATGAGCAGTTCTTC; CDR3: CASSPNLGTSGNNEQFF
J: TRBJ2-1; D: TRBD1; size: -; length: 14; V: TRBV20-1; DNA: TGCAGTGCTAGTAGGACAGGGCGTTGGAGTAAGCAGTTCTTC; CDR3: CSASRTGRWSKQFF
J: TRBJ2-1; D: -; size: few; length: 13; V: TRBV5-6; DNA: TGTGCCAGCAGCTTGGCCAGGGACAATGAGCAGTTCTTC; CDR3: CASSLARDNEQFF
J: TRBJ1-2; D: -; size: few; length: 13; V: TRBV6-6; DNA: TGTGCCAGCACCCAAGTCAGTTACTATGGCTACACCTTC; CDR3: CASTQVSYYGYTF
J: TRBJ2-6; D: -; size: -; length: 17; V: TRBV5-1; DNA: TGCGCCAGCAGCACGGCAGGCGGGCACTCTGGGGCCAACGTCCTGACTTTC; CDR3: CASSTAGGHSGANVLTF
J: TRBJ2-1; D: -; size: -; length: 14; V: TRBV30; DNA: TGTGCCTGGAGTGGACTAGGAAGAGGCAATGAGCAGTTCTTC; CDR3: CAWSGLGRGNEQFF
J: TRBJ2-3; D: -; size: -; length: 14; V: TRBV24-1; DNA: TGTGCCACCCTCGTGCCAAGCGGGCACAGATACGCGTATTTT; CDR3: CATLVPSGHRYAYF
J: TRBJ1-5; D: -; size: -; length: 13; V: TRBV29-1; DNA: TGCAGCGTTGGTCGCGGGGACAATCAGCCCCAGCATTTT; CDR3: CSVGRGDNQPQHF
J: TRBJ1-4; D: -; size: -; length: 18; V: TRBV15; DNA: TGTGCCACCAGCAGCTTACTCTTGACCGGACGGACTAATGAAAAACTGTTTTTT; CDR3: CATSSLLLTGRTNEKLFF
J: TRBJ2-7; D: -; size: -; length: 13; V: TRBV5-6; DNA: TGTGCCAGCAGCCCAAGCAGTCCCTACGAGCAGTACTTC; CDR3: CASSPSSPYEQYF
J: TRBJ1-2; D: -; size: -; length: 14; V: TRBV7-2; DNA: TGTGCCAGCAGCTTGCCTTCAGGGGCAGGTGGCTACACCTTC; CDR3: CASSLPSGAGGYTF
J: TRBJ2-3; D: TRBD2; size: few; length: 15; V: TRBV7-2; DNA: TGTGCCAGCAGCCTAGCCGGGACTAACACAGATACGCAGTATTTT; CDR3: CASSLAGTNTDTQYF
J: TRBJ2-1; D: TRBD2; size: few; length: 16; V: TRBV20-1; DNA: TGCAGTGCTAGGACTAGCGGGCCGAGCTCCTACAATGAGCAGTTCTTC; CDR3: CSARTSGPSSYNEQFF